This T cell receptor (beta chain) emerged from a study of PD-1 blockade in classical Hodgkin lymphoma. Study-level results: Newly diagnosed patients had diversity similar to the baseline diversity of complete responders. Reports indicated that newly diagnosed patients had lower baseline TCR diversity than healthy donors did. Underlying causes for the observed repertoire differences were not defined, possibly disease activity or prior therapy. A significant rise in TCR diversity was seen by C4D1 for CD4+ cells but not for CD8+ cells.

The time point: cycle 4 day 1 (C4D1), after 6 weeks of nivolumab. Each patient experienced a relapse that followed autologous stem cell transplantation, and brentuximab vedotin exposure varied. V lost 7 bases, J lost 1 base, and 6 bases stayed unmatched. The CDR3 contains 14 residues. The germline gives CDR1 LNHDA, CDR2 SQIVND (reference sequence). A note on this clone: Its cognate antigen is unknown.

Here immunoSEQ multiplex PCR was the method, and the copy in TCRdb shows in-frame clones only, minus some. The data contain some 86,000 clones, less than 95% of them singletons. The chain combines TRBV19 with TRBJ1-2; 7 bases are a match to TRBD1. This TCR was recovered from a human donor with classical Hodgkin lymphoma. The sequencing here drew on peripheral blood mononuclear cells (PBMCs), taken before the fourth cycle of nivolumab. This chain's CDR3 is CASTVGTVNYGYTF. CDR3 in DNA: TGTGCCAGTACCGTCGGGACAGTTAACTATGGCTACACCTTC.